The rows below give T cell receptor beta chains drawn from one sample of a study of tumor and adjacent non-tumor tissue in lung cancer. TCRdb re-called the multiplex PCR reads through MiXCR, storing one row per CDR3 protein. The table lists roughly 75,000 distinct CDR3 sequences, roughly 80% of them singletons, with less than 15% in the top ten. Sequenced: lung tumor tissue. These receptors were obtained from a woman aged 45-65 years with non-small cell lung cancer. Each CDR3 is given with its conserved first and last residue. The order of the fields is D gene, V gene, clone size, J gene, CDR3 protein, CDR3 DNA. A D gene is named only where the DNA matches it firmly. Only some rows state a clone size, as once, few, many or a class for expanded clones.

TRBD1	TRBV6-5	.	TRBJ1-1	CVSSHTGGTEAFF	TGTGTCAGCAGTCACACAGGGGGCACTGAAGCTTTCTTT
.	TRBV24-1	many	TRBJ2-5	CATGDGQETQYF	TGTGCCACAGGGGACGGGCAAGAGACCCAGTACTTC
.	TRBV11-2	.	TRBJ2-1	CASSRGGSRGNEQFF	TGTGCCAGCAGCCGAGGCGGGAGCAGGGGCAATGAGCAGTTCTTC
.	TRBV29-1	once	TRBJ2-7	CSVLSAIRTYEQYF	TGCAGCGTTCTCTCAGCGATTAGAACCTACGAACAGTACTTC
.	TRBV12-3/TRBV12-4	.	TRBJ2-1	CDSMLIGGADNEQFF	TGTGACAGCATGCTAATAGGGGGGGCGGACAATGAGCAGTTCTTC
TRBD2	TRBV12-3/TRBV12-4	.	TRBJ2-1	CASSNDLPGLYNEHFF	TGTGCCAGCAGTAATGACCTCCCGGGACTATACAATGAGCATTTCTTC
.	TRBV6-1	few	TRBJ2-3	CASSLTGLASADAQYF	TGTGCCAGCAGCCTGACTGGGCTAGCCAGCGCGGATGCGCAGTATTTT
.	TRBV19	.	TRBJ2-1	CVSSRTGGSYNEQFF	TGTGTCAGTAGCCGAACTGGGGGCTCCTACAATGAGCAGTTCTTC
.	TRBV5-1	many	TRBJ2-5	CASSLEGRGETQYF	TGCGCCAGCAGCTTGGAAGGTAGAGGGGAGACCCAGTACTTC
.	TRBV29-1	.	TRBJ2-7	CSALRGRDSGERYF	TGCAGCGCCCTCCGGGGGCGGGATTCCGGCGAGCGGTACTTC
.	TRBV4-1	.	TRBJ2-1	CASIGKLDLTNEQFF	TGCGCCAGCATCGGGAAGTTGGACCTGACCAATGAGCAGTTCTTC
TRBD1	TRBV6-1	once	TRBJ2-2	CANSDQGANTGELFF	TGTGCCAACAGCGACCAGGGGGCGAACACCGGGGAGCTGTTTTTT
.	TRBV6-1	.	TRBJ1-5	CTSSPRAEGYQPQHF	TGTACCAGCAGCCCTCGGGCGGAAGGTTATCAGCCCCAGCATTTT
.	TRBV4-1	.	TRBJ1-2	CASDQDLTAHYGYTF	TGCGCCAGCGACCAAGATCTGACAGCCCACTATGGCTACACCTTC
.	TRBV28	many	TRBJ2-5	CASSPPGQQETQYF	TGTGCCAGCAGTCCCCCCGGCCAGCAAGAGACCCAGTACTTC
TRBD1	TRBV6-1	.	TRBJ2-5	CASRAGGETHYF	TGTGCCAGCAGGGCAGGGGGAGAGACCCACTACTTC
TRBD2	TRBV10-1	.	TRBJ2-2	CASSAGLANAGELFF	TGCGCCAGCAGTGCTGGACTAGCTAACGCCGGGGAGTTGTTTTTT
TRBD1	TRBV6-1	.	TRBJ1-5	CVSTEDEGGGNQPQHF	TGTGTCAGCACTGAAGACGAAGGGGGCGGTAATCAGCCCCAGCATTTT
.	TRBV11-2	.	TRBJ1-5	CADSLEDRGSRPQHF	TGTGCCGACAGCTTAGAAGACAGAGGTTCCCGGCCCCAGCATTTT
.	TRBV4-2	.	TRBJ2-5	CVSSPIWGPDDQETPYF	TGTGTCAGCAGCCCGATTTGGGGCCCAGATGATCAAGAGACCCCGTACTTC
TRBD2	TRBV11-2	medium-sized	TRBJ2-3	CASTLTELAGGPSTDTQYF	TGTGCCAGCACCCTTACGGAACTAGCGGGAGGGCCCTCAACAGATACGCAGTATTTT
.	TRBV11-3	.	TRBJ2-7	CVSSLRRGYKQYF	TGTGTCAGCAGCTTGAGGAGGGGTTACAAGCAGTACTTC
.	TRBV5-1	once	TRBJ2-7	CASSLSAPSYVQYF	TGCGCCAGCAGCTTGTCAGCGCCTTCCTACGTGCAATACTTC
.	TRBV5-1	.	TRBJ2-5	CASSLLPRGQETQYF	TGCGCCAGCAGCTTGCTTCCTCGCGGTCAAGAGACCCAGTACTTC
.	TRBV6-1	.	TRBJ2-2	CASVISVAGELFF	TGTGCCAGCGTGATTAGCGTAGCCGGGGAACTGTTTTTT
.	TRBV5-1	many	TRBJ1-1	CASSLQDSRTTEAFF	TGCGCCAGCAGCTTGCAGGATTCGCGGACAACTGAAGCTTTCTTT
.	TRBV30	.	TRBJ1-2	CACSYRLRYGYTF	TGTGCCTGTAGTTATCGCCTCCGCTATGGTTACACCTTC
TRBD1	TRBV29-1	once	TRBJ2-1	CSNEDLGGWSSYNEQFF	TGCAGCAATGAAGATCTAGGGGGCTGGAGCTCCTACAATGAGCAGTTCTTC
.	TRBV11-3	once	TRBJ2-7	CASSLDVTSGFYKQYF	TGTGCCAGCAGCTTAGATGTGACCAGCGGATTTTACAAGCAGTACTTC
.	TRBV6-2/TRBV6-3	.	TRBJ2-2	CARSRSGHRLTGELFF	TGTGCCAGGAGTCGCAGTGGACACAGGCTAACCGGGGAGCTGTTTTTT
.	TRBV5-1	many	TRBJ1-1	CASSLPGANTEAFF	TGCGCCAGCAGCTTGCCGGGGGCAAACACTGAAGCTTTCTTT
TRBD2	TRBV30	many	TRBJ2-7	CAWKGLAGGTYEQYF	TGTGCCTGGAAAGGACTAGCGGGAGGAACCTACGAGCAGTACTTC
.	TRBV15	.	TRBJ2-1	CAASRGTEDYYEQFF	TGTGCCGCCAGCAGAGGTACGGAGGACTACTATGAGCAGTTCTTC
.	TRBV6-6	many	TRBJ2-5	CASSYSAETQYF	TGTGCCAGCAGTTACTCTGCAGAGACCCAGTACTTC
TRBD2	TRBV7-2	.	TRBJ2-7	CASSRLLAGGYEQYF	TGTGCCAGCAGCCGCCTACTAGCGGGAGGCTACGAGCAGTACTTC
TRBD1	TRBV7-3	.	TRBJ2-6	CASSLAGQGGGANVLTF	TGTGCCAGCAGCTTAGCGGGACAGGGTGGAGGGGCCAACGTCCTGACTTTC
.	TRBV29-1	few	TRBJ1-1	CSVDWRSEAFF	TGCAGTGTTGATTGGCGGTCTGAAGCTTTCTTT
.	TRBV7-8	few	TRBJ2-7	CASSSYRVVSSYEQYF	TGTGCCAGCAGCTCCTACAGGGTAGTAAGCTCCTACGAGCAGTACTTC
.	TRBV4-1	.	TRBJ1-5	CASNQDGQQPQRF	TGCGCCAGTAACCAAGATGGTCAACAGCCCCAGCGTTTT
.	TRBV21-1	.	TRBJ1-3	CASSKVMTGPTSGNTIYF	TGTGCCAGCAGCAAAGTCATGACAGGCCCTACTTCTGGAAACACTATATATTTT
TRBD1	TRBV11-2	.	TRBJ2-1	CASSCAHRGNEQFF	TGTGCCAGCAGCTGTGCTCACAGGGGCAATGAGCAGTTCTTC
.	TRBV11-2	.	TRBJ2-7	CTSSLTWGSSYEQYF	TGTACCAGTAGCTTAACGTGGGGGAGCTCCTATGAGCAGTACTTC
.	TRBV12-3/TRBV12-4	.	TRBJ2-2	CASLFGTGCTGELFF	TGTGCCAGCCTGTTCGGTACGGGATGTACCGGGGAGCTGTTTTTT
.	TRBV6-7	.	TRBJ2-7	CASSFAAPRGPYEQHF	TGTGCCAGCAGTTTCGCAGCGCCTAGGGGTCCCTACGAGCAACACTTC
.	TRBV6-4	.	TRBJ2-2	CVSSEAENTGELFF	TGTGTAAGCAGTGAAGCGGAGAACACCGGGGAGCTCTTTTTT
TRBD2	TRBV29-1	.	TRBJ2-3	CSVGPPGGADIQYF	TGCAGCGTTGGGCCACCCGGGGGGGCTGATATACAGTATTTT
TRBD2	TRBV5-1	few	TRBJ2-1	CASSLALAGGYNEQFF	TGCGCCAGCAGCTTGGCCCTAGCGGGAGGGTACAATGAGCAGTTCTTC
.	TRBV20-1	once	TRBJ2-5	CSAKMFGMETQYF	TGCAGTGCAAAAATGTTTGGGATGGAGACCCAGTACTTC
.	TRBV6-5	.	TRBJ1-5	CASSYSTWKDQPQHF	TGTGCCAGCAGTTACTCCACATGGAAGGATCAACCCCAGCATTTT
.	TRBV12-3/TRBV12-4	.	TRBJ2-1	CASTLGGNEQFF	TGTGCCAGCACTTTAGGAGGGAATGAACAGTTCTTC
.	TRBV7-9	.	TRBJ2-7	CASSLEQIYEQCF	TGTGCCAGCAGCTTAGAACAGATCTACGAGCAGTGCTTC
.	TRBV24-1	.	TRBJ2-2	CVTSDLWTAAGELFF	TGTGTCACCAGTGATTTGTGGACGGCCGCAGGGGAGCTGTTTTTT
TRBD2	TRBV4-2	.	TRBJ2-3	CASSQEGGLAESDMQYF	TGTGCCAGCAGCCAAGAGGGGGGACTAGCGGAATCAGATATGCAGTATTTT
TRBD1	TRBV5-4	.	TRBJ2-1	CVSSLAPYRGGDEQFF	TGTGTCAGTAGCTTAGCCCCCTACAGGGGTGGGGATGAGCAGTTCTTC